This TCR beta chain was profiled in a study of T cells after yellow fever vaccination (dated by TCRdb to the late 2010s). Regarding the complete study: Libraries from fractions with low cell numbers were prepared with the SMART-Seq v4 Ultra Low Input RNA kit. To follow T-cell clones before and after both primary and booster YFV17D yellow fever vaccination, bulk TCR alpha and beta repertoires underwent longitudinal sequencing. Blood samples were taken at several timepoints before and after primary and secondary immunization, and bulk PBMC replicates and cell subsets were isolated. The cohort comprised two healthy male donors, one aged 18 to 30 and one aged 30 to 40 years. The full study reports these points: Computational filtering was required because FACS-sorted repertoires could contain abundant contaminating clonotypes from the bulk population. A small share of clonotypes was detected in both CD4 and CD8 compartments, with the overlap likely arising from convergent recombination. The secondary T-cell response was weaker than the primary response but faster, peaking on day 5 instead of day 15. Most clones expanded after primary vaccination (approximately 95% of CD4 and roughly 90% of CD8) were re-detected after the booster, suggesting that broad memory maintenance occurred. Because only a couple of donors were included in the study, the extent to which the findings can be generalized is limited.

The CDR3 starts with the cysteine, ends with the phenylalanine, and has 13 residues. The entry retains the CDR3 DNA only, 39 bases that are in frame from base 1. Via the germline V gene (reference sequence), CDR1 is DFQATT and CDR2 SNEGSKA. V is pruned by 7 bases and J by 0 bases, leaving 2 bases of the junction without a gene match. Notes on this clonotype: This clone's antigen is unknown. Nothing much larger sits one base from this clone, and base qualities are not available.

What this sample's treatment or condition label stands for: live attenuated yellow fever vaccine strain. At each blood-draw timepoint, two biological replicates of bulk PBMCs were collected. PBMCs were isolated from peripheral blood using a standard Ficoll-Paque protocol. TriZol was used to extract RNA from bulk PBMCs, CD4 and CD8 fractions, and dextramer-positive and dextramer-negative fractions. TCR cDNA was made using 5'RACE template switching, a step that added a universal primer site and unique molecular identifiers. Priming for cDNA synthesis came from both the TCR alpha and TCR beta constant segments. Library amplification involved two PCR steps, and the second step added sample barcodes and sequencing adapters. Sequencing of libraries was done on Illumina HiSeq 2500 (2x100 bp) or NovaSeq (2x150 bp). The authors processed their data as follows. MIGEC was used to demultiplex reads and collapse the reads into UMI consensus sequences, and MiXCR was used for V(D)J alignment. Vaccine-responding clonotypes were defined with edgeR using replicate PBMC samples, requiring FDR below 0.01 and a log2 fold change above 5 up to day 15. CD4 or CD8 identity was assigned to each bulk clonotype according to whether the clonotype was present at higher abundance in the sequenced CD4 repertoire or the sequenced CD8 repertoire. TCRdb reanalyzed the raw reads on its own, using fastp at Q25 for trimming and MiXCR for clone calling, and kept in-frame beta chains. For every CDR3 protein sequence, its rows merge into one entry that carries the most common genes and DNA. For this entry, the V and J calls and clone size follow TCRdb and not the study's own pipeline. The sample table holds roughly 500,000 distinct CDR3 sequences, of which 15% to 20% were seen once. Roughly 13% of the sample comes from the top ten.

Sequencing was performed on PBMCs, taken 15 days after the yellow fever booster vaccination. The V and J segments used are TRBV20-1 and TRBJ2-1, and TRBD2 aligns with 8 junction nucleotides. The TCR comes from a man aged 30 to 45 who received the YFV17D yellow fever vaccine. Here the CDR3 is given as CSGGRSSYNEQFF. The DNA is TGCAGTGGCGGGAGGAGCTCCTACAATGAGCAGTTCTTC.